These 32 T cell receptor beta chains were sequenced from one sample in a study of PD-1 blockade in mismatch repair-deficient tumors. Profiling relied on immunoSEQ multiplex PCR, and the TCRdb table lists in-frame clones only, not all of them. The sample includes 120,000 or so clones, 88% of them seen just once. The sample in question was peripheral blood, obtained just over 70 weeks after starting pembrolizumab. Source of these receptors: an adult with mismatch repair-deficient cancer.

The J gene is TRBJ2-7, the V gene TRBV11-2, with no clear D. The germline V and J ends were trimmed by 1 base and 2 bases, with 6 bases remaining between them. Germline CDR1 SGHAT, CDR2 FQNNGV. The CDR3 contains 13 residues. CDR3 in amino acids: CASSLVGPYEQYF. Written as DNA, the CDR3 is TGTGCCAGCAGCTTAGTGGGTCCCTACGAGCAGTACTTC.

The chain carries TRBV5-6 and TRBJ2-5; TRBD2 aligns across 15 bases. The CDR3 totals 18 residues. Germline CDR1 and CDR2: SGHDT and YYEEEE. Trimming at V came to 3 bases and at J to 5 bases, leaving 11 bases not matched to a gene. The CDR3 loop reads CASSSQPGLAGGWETQYF. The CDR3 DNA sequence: TGTGCCAGCAGCTCCCAACCGGGACTAGCGGGAGGTTGGGAGACCCAGTACTTC.

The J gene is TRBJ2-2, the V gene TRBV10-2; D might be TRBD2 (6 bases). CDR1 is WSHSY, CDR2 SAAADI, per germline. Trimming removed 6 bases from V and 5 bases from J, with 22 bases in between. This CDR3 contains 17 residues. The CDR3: CASRDPSDGRLTGELFF. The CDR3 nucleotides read TGCGCCAGCAGGGATCCCTCTGACGGGAGACTGACCGGGGAGCTGTTTTTT.

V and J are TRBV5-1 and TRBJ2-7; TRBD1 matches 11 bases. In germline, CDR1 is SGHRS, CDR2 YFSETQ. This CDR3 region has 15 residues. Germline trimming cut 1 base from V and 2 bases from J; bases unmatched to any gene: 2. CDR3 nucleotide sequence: TGCGCCAGCAGCTTGTCGGGACAGGGGGCCTACGAGCAGTACTTC. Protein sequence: CASSLSGQGAYEQYF.

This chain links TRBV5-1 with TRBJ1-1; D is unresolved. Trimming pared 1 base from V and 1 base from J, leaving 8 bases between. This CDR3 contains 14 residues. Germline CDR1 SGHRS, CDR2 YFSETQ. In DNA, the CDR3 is TGCGCCAGCAGCTTGACCGGGAAGAACACTGAAGCTTTCTTT. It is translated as CASSLTGKNTEAFF. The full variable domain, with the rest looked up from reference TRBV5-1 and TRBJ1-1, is KAGVTQTPRYLIKTRGQQVTLSCSPISGHRSVSWYQQTPGQGLQFLFEYFSETQRNKGNFPGRFSGRQFSNSRSEMNVSTLELGDSALYLCASSLTGKNTEAFFGQGTRLTVV.

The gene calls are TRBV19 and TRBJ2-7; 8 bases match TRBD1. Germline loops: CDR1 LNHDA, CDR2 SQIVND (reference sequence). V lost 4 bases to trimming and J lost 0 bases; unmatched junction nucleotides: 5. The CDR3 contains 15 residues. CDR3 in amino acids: CASSTWTGPSYEQYF. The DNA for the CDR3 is TGTGCCAGTAGTACCTGGACAGGGCCCTCCTACGAGCAGTACTTC.

The CDR3 coding sequence is TGCGCCAGCAGCCAAGAGCTGGGGGACAGCCCCTACAATGAGCAGTTCTTC. It codes for CASSQELGDSPYNEQFF. V gene TRBV4-3 combines with J gene TRBJ2-1; 7 bases are a match to TRBD1. In germline, CDR1 is LGHNA, CDR2 YSLEER. V shed 0 bases and J 2 bases; nucleotides not matched to a gene: 7. The CDR3 length is 17 residues.

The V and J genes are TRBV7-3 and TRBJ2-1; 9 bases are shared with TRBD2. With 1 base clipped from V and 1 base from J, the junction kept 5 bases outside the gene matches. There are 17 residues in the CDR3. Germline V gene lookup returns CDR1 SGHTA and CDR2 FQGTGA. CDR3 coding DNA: TGTGCCAGCAGCTTAAAAGGTAGCGGGAGATCCTACAATGAGCAGTTCTTC. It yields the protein CASSLKGSGRSYNEQFF.

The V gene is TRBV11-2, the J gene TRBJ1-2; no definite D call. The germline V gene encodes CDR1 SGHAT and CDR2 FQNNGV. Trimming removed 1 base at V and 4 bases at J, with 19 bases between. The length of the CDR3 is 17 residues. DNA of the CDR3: TGTGCCAGCAGCTTAGGGGGAGAGGCAGCCCCCTTCTATGGCTACACCTTC. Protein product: CASSLGGEAAPFYGYTF.

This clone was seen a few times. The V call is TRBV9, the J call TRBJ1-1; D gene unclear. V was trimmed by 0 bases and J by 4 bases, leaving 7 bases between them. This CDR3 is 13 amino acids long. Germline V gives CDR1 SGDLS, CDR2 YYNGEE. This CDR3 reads CASSVADGTEAFF. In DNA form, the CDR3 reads TGTGCCAGCAGCGTAGCCGATGGCACTGAAGCTTTCTTT.

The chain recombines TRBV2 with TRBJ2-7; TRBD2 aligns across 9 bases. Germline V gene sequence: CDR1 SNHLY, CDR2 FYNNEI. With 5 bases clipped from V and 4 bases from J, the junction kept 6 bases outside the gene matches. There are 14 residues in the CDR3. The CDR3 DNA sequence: TGTGCCAGCAGTCGTACTAGCGGGCCATACGAGCAGTACTTC. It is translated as CASSRTSGPYEQYF. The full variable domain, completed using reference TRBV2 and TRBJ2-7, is EPEVTQTPSHQVTQMGQEVILRCVPISNHLYFYWYRQILGQKVEFLVSFYNNEISEKSEIFDDQFSVERPDGSNFTLKIRSTKLEDSAMYFCASSRTSGPYEQYFGPGTRLTVT.

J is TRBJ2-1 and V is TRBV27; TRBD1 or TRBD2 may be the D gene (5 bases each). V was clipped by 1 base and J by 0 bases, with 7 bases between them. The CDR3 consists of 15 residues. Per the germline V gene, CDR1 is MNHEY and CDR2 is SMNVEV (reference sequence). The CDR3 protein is CASSLWGSSYNEQFF. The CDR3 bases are TGTGCCAGCAGTTTATGGGGGAGCTCCTACAATGAGCAGTTCTTC.

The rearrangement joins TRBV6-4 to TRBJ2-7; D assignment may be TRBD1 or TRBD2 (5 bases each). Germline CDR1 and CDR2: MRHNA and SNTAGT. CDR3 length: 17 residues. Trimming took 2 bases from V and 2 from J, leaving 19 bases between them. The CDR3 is CASSDPPLRDPAYEQYF. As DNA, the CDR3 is TGTGCCAGCAGTGACCCTCCCTTGAGGGACCCGGCCTACGAGCAGTACTTC.

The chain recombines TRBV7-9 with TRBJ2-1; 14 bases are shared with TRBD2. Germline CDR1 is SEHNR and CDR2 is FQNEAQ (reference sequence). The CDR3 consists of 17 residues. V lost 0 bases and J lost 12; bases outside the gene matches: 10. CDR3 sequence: CASSLAAGLAGEQWQFF. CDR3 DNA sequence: TGTGCCAGCAGCTTAGCCGCGGGACTAGCGGGAGAACAGTGGCAGTTCTTC.

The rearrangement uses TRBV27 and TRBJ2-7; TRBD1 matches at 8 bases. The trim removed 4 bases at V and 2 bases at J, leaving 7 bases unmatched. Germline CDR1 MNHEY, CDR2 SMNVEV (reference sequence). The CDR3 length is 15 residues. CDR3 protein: CASSSPRTGTYEQYF. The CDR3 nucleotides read TGTGCCAGCAGTTCGCCAAGGACAGGGACCTACGAGCAGTACTTC.

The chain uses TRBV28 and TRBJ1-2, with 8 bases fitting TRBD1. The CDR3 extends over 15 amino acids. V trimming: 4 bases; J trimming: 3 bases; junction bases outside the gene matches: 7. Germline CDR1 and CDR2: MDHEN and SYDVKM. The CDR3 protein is CASSSNRGVDYGYTF. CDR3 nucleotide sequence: TGTGCCAGCAGTTCCAACAGGGGGGTAGACTATGGCTACACCTTC.

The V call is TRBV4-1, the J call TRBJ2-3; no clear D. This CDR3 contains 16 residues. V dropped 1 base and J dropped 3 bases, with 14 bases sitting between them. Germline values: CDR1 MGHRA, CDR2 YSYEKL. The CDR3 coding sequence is TGCGCCAGCAGCCAAGTGAACCTAGTTGCGACAGATACGCAGTATTTT. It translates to CASSQVNLVATDTQYF.

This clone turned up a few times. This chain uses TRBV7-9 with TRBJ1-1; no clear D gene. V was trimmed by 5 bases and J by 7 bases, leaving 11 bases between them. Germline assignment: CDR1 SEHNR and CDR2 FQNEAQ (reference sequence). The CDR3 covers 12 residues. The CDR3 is CASSQNRGEAFF. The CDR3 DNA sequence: TGTGCCAGCAGCCAAAACCGAGGTGAAGCTTTCTTT.

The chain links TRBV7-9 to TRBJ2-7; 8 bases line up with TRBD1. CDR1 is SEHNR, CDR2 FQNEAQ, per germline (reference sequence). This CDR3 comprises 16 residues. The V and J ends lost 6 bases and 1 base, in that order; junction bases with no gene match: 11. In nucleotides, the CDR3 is TGTGCCAGCAGTCATACCGGACAGGGTAGGTCCTACGAGCAGTACTTC. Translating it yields CASSHTGQGRSYEQYF.

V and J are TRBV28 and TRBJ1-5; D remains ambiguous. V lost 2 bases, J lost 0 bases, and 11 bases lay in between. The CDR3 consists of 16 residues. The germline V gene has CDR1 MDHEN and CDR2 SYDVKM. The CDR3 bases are TGTGCCAGCAGTTTAGCCCCACTCCTTAGCAATCAGCCCCAGCATTTT. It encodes CASSLAPLLSNQPQHF.

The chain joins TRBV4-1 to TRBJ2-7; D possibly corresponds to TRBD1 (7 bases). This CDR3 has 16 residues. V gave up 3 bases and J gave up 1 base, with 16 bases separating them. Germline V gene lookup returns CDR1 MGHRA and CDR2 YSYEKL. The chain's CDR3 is CASSHIAGQSSYEQYF. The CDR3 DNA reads TGCGCCAGCAGCCATATTGCGGGACAGAGTTCCTACGAGCAGTACTTC.

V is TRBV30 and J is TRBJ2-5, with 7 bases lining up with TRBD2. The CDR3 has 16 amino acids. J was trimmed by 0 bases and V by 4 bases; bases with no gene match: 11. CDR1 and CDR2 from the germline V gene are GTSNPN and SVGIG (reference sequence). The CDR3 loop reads CAWMGLAAPYQETQYF. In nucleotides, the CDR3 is TGTGCCTGGATGGGGCTAGCGGCCCCCTACCAAGAGACCCAGTACTTC.

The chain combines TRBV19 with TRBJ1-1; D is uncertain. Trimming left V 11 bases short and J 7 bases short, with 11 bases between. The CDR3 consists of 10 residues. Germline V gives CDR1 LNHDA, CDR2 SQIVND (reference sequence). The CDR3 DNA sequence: TGTGCCTCCGGTCTAGGTGAAGCTTTCTTT. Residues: CASGLGEAFF.

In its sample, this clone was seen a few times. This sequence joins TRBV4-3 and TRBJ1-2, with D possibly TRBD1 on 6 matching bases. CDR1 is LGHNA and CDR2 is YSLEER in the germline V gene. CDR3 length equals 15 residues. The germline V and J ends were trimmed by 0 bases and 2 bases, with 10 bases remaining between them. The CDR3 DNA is TGCGCCAGCAGCCAAGAAAGGGGGACCAACTATGGCTACACCTTC. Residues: CASSQERGTNYGYTF.

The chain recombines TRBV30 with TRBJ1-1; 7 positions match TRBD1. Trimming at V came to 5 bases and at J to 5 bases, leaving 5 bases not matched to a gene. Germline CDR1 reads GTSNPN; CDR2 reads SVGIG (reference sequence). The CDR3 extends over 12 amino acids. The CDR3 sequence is CAWGTVWTEAFF. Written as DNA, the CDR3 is TGTGCCTGGGGGACAGTGTGGACTGAAGCTTTCTTT.

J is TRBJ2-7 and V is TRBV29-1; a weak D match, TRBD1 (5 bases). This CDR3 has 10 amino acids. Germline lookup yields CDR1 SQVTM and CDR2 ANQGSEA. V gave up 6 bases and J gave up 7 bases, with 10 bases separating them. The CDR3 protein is CSVGTGEQYF. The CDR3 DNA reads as TGCAGCGTCGGTACAGGAGAGCAGTACTTC.

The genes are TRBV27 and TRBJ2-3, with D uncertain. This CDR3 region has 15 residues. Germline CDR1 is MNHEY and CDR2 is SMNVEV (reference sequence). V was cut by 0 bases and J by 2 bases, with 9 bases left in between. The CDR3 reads CASSLSHDPTDTQYF. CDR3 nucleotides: TGTGCCAGCAGTTTATCCCACGACCCCACAGATACGCAGTATTTT.

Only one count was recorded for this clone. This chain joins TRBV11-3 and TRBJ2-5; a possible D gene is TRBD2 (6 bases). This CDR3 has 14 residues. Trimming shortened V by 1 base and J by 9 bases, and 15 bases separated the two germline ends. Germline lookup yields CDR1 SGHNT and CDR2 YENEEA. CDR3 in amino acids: CASSLVGTPPPQYF. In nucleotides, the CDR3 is TGTGCCAGCAGCTTAGTGGGGACTCCACCTCCCCAGTACTTC.

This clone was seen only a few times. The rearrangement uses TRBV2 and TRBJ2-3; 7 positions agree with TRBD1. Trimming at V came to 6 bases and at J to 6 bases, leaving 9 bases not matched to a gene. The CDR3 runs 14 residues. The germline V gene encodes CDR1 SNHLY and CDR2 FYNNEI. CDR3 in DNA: TGTGCCAGCAGGCAACAGGGGTTTGGGGATACGCAGTATTTT. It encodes CASRQQGFGDTQYF. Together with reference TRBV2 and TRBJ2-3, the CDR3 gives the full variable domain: EPEVTQTPSHQVTQMGQEVILRCVPISNHLYFYWYRQILGQKVEFLVSFYNNEISEKSEIFDDQFSVERPDGSNFTLKIRSTKLEDSAMYFCASRQQGFGDTQYFGPGTRLTVL.

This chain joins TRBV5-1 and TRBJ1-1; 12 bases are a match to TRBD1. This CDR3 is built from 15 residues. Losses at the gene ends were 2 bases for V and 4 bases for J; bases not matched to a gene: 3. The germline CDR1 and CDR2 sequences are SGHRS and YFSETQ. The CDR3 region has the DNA TGCGCCAGCAGCTTTGGGACAGGGGGCACCACTGAAGCTTTCTTT. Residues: CASSFGTGGTTEAFF.

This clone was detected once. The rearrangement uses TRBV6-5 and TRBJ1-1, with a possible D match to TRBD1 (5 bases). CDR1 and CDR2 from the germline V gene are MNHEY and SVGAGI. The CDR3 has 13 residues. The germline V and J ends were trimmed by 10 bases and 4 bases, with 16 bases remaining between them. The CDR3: CATRAMESTEAFF. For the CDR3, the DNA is TGTGCCACCAGGGCTATGGAGAGCACTGAAGCTTTCTTT.

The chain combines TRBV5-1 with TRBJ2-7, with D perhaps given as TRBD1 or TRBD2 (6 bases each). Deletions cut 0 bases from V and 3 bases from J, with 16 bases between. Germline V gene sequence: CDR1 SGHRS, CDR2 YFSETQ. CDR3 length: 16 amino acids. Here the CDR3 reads CASSLVGGTSNYEQYF. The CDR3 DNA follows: TGCGCCAGCAGCTTGGTAGGCGGGACATCCAACTACGAGCAGTACTTC.